This TCR beta chain was captured in a study of low-dose radiotherapy and immunotherapy resistance in tumors. As for the study in general: A total of 13 Gy over 26 weeks was given to Cohort 2 as 1 Gy per fraction every two weeks.

Noted time point: before trial treatment. Along with nivolumab and ipilimumab, donors received aspirin, low-dose cyclophosphamide and low-dose radiotherapy. Advanced solid tumors lacking tumor-infiltrating lymphocytes characterized eligible patients. Many counts were recorded for this clonotype. With TRAV- and TRBV-specific primers, first-strand cDNA was made, covering the alpha and beta chains. The PCR that amplified TCRs ran for approximately 18 cycles, relying on a constant-region primer and a V-primer adapter. mRNA isolates were amplified via in vitro transcription. TCRdb ran MiXCR on the reads and lists one entry per CDR3 protein. Of around 69,000 distinct CDR3 sequences detected, roughly 30% appear once; the ten largest clones hold 11%. Germline V gives CDR1 MNHEY, CDR2 SMNVEV (reference sequence). The CDR3 is 12 residues long. The V end lost 4 bases, the J end lost 7 bases, and 9 bases lay between the germline ends.

This sample comprised PBMCs, obtained before treatment. The source of this sequence is a female donor with ovarian cancer. V usage is TRBV27 and J usage is TRBJ2-3, with D hard to call. The CDR3 bases are TGTGCCAGCAGTTATACCGGATATACGCAGTATTTT. This codes for CASSYTGYTQYF.